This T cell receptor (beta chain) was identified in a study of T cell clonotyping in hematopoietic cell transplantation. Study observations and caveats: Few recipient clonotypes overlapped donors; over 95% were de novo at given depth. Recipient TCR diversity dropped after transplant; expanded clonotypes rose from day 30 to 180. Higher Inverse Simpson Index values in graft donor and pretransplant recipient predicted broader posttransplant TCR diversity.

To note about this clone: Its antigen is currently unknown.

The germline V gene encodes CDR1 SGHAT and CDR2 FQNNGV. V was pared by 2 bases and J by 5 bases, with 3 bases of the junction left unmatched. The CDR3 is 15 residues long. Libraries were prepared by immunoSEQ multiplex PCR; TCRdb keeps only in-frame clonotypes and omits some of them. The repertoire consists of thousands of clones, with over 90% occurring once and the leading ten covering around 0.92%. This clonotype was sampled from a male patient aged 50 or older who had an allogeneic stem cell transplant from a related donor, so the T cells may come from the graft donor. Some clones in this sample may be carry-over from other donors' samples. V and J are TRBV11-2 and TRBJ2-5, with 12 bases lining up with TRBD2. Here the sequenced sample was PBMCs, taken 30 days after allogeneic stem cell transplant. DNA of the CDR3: TGTGCCAGCAGCTTACTAGCGGGAGGGCCGGAGACCCAGTACTTC. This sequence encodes CASSLLAGGPETQYF.